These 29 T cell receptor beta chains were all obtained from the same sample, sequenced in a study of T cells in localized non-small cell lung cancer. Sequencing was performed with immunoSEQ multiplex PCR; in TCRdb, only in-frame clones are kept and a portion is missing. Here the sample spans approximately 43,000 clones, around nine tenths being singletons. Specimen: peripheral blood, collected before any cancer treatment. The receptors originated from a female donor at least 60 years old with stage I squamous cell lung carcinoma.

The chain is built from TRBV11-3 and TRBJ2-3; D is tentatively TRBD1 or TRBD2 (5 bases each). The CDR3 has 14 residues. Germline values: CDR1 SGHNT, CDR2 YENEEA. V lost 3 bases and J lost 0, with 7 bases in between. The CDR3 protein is CASSLGPSTDTQYF. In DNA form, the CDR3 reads TGTGCCAGCAGCTTGGGACCGAGCACAGATACGCAGTATTTT.

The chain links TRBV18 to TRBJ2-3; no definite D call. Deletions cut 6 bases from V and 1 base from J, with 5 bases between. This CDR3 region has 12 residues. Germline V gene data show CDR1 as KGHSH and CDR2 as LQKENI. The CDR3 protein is CASSLRTDTQYF. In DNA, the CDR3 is TGTGCCAGCTCCCTCCGCACAGATACGCAGTATTTT.

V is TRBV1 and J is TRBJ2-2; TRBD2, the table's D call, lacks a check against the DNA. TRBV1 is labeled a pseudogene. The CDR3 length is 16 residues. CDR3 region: CTSSQDTREGTGELFF. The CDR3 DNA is TGCACCAGCAGCCAAGATACGCGGGAGGGGACCGGGGAGCTGTTTTTT.

The CDR3 DNA is TGTGCCAGCAGCTTAGGCCTCAGCGGGGTCTACAATGAGCAGTTCTTC. As protein: CASSLGLSGVYNEQFF. This chain joins TRBV11-3 and TRBJ2-1, with 7 bases lining up with TRBD2. The germline gives CDR1 SGHNT, CDR2 YENEEA. V lost 1 base to trimming and J lost 3 bases; unmatched junction nucleotides: 6. The CDR3 runs 16 residues.

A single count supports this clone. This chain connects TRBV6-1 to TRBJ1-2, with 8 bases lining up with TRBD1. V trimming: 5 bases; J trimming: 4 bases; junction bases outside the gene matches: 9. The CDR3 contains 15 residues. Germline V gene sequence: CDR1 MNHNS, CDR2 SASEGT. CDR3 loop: CASSPTWTGTYGYTF. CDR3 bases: TGTGCCAGCAGTCCCACTTGGACAGGGACCTATGGCTACACCTTC.

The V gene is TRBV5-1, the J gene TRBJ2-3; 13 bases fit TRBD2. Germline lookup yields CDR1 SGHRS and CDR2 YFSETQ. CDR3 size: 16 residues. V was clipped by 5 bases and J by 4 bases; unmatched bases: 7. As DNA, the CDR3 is TGCGCCAGCAGAAAGGGACTAGCGGGATGGGCAGATACGCAGTATTTT. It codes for CASRKGLAGWADTQYF.

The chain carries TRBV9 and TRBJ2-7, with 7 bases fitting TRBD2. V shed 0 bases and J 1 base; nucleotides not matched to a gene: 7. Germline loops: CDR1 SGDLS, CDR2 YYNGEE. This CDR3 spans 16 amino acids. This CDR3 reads CASSVGPAGPSYEQYF. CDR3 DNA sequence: TGTGCCAGCAGCGTAGGCCCAGCGGGGCCTTCCTACGAGCAGTACTTC.

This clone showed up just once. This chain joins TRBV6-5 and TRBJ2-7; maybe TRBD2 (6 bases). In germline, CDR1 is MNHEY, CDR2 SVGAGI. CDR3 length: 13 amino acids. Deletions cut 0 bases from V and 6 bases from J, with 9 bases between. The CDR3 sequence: CASSYSYGGEQYF. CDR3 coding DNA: TGTGCCAGCAGTTACTCGTACGGGGGCGAGCAGTACTTC.

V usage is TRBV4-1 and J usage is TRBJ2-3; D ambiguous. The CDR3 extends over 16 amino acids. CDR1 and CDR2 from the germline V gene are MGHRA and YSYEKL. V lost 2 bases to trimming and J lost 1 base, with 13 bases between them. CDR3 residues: CASSQPERRRTDTQYF. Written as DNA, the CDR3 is TGCGCCAGCAGCCAACCCGAGCGCCGGCGCACAGATACGCAGTATTTT.

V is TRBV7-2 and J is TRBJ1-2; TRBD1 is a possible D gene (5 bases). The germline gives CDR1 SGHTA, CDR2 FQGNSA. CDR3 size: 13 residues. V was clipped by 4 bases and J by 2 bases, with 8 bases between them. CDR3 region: CASSWTRNYGYTF. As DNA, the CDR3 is TGTGCCAGCAGCTGGACACGAAACTATGGCTACACCTTC.

The CDR3 reads CASSVVAGGPRDTQYF. The CDR3 DNA is TGTGCCAGCAGCGTAGTAGCGGGAGGGCCGCGGGATACGCAGTATTTT. The V call is TRBV9, the J call TRBJ2-3; 11 positions agree with TRBD2. V gave up 0 bases and J gave up 6 bases; unmatched junction bases: 6. Per germline, CDR1 SGDLS and CDR2 YYNGEE. This CDR3 is 16 amino acids long.

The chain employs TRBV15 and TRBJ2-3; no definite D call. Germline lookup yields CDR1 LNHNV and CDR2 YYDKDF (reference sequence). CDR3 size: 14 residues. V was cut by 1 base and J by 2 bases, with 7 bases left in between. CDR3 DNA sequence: TGTGCCACCAGCAGAGTGGGGTCCACAGATACGCAGTATTTT. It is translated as CATSRVGSTDTQYF.

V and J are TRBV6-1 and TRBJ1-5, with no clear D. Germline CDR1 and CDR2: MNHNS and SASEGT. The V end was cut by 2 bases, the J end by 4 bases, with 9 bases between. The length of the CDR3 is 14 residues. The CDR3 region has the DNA TGTGCCAGCAGTGAAAGTCTATTTAATCAGCCCCAGCATTTT. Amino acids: CASSESLFNQPQHF.

DNA of the CDR3: TGCGCCAGCAGCCCCCCTACTAGTTACTCCTACGAGCAGTACTTC. It yields the protein CASSPPTSYSYEQYF. The rearrangement uses TRBV4-1 and TRBJ2-7; tentatively, D is TRBD2 (5 bases). The CDR3 contains 15 residues. The V end was cut by 4 bases, the J end by 0 bases, with 13 bases between. Germline V gene data show CDR1 as MGHRA and CDR2 as YSYEKL.

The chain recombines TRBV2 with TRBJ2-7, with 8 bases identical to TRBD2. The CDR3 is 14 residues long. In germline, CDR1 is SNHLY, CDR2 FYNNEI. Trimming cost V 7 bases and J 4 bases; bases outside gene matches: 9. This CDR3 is CASNIGGESYEQYF. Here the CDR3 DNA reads TGTGCCAGCAATATCGGGGGGGAAAGTTACGAGCAGTACTTC.

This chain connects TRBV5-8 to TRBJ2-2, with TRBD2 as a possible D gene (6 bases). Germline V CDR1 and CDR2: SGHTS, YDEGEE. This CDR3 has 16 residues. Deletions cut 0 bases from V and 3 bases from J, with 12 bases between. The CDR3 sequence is CASSLDGGVDTGELFF. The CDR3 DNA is TGTGCCAGCAGCTTGGACGGGGGAGTAGACACCGGGGAGCTGTTTTTT.

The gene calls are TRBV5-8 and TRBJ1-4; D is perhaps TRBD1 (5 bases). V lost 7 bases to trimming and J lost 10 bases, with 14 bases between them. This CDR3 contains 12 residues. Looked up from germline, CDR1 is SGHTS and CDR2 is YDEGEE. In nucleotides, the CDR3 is TGTGCCAGCGGGACTGCCCTGGGAAAACTGTTTTTT. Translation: CASGTALGKLFF.

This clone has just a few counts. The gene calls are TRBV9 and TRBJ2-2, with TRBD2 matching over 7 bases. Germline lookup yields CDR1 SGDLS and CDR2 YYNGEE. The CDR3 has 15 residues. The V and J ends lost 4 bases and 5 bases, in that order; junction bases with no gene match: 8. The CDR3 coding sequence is TGTGCCAGCAGCCGGGACTTGCGGGAGACCGGGGAGCTGTTTTTT. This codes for CASSRDLRETGELFF.

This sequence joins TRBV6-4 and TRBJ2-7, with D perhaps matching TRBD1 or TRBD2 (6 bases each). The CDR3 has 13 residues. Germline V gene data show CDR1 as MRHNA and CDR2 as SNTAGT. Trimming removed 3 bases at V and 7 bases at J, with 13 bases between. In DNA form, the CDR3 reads TGTGCCAGCAGTGAAGTTACAGGGAGGGAGCAGTACTTC. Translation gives CASSEVTGREQYF.

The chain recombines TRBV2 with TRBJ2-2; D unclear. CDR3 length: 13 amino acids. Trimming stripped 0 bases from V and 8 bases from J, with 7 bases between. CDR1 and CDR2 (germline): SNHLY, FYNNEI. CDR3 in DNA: TGTGCCAGCAGTGAAGCCAAGGCAGGGGAGCTGTTTTTT. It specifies CASSEAKAGELFF.

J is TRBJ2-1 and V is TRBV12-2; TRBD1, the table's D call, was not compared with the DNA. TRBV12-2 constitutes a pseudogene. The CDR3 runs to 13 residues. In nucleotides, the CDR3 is TGTGCAAGTCGCTTAGATTCAGTCAATGAGCAGTTCTTC. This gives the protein CASRLDSVNEQFF.

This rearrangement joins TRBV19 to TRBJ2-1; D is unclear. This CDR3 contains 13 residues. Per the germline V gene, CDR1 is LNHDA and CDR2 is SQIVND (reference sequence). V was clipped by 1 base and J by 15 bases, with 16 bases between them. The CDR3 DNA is TGTGCCAGTAGTATAGGTCCAGTTACCCTTCCGTTCTTC. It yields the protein CASSIGPVTLPFF.

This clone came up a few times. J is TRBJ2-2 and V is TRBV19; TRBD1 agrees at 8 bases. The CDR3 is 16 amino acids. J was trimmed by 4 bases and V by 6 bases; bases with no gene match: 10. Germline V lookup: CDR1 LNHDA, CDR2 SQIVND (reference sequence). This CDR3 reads CASRPRTGRTTGELFF. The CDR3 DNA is TGTGCCAGTAGGCCACGGACAGGGAGGACCACCGGGGAGCTGTTTTTT.

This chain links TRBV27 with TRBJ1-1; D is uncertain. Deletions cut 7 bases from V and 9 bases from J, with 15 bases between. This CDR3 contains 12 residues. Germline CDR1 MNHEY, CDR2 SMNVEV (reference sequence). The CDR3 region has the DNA TGTGCCAGCAAACTCCCGAAGACCAAAGCTTTCTTT. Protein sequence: CASKLPKTKAFF.

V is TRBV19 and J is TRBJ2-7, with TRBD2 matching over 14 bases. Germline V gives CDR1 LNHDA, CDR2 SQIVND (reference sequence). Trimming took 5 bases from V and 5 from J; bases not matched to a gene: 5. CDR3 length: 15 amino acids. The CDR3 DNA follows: TGTGCCAGTAGTGCGACTAGCGGGAGGGTCGACGAGCAGTACTTC. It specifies CASSATSGRVDEQYF.

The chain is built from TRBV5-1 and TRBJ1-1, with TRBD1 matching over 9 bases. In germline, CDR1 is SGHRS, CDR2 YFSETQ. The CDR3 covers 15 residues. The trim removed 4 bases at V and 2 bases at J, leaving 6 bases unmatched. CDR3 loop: CASSGGTGRNTEAFF. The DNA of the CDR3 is TGCGCCAGCAGCGGAGGGACAGGGAGAAACACTGAAGCTTTCTTT.

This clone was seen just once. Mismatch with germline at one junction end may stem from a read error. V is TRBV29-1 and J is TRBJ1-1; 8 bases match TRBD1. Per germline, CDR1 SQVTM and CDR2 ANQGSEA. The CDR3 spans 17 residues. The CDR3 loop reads CSVEWVRGLEPSTGAFF. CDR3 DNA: TGCAGCGTTGAATGGGTCAGGGGGCTGGAACCGTCTACTGGAGCTTTCTTT.

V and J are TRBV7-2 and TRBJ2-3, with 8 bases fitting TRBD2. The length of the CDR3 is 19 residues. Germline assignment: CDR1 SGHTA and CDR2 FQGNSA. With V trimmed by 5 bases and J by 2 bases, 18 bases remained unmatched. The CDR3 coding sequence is TGTGCCAGCAGCGTGTCGTGGGCGGGAGGACCCATTTACACAGATACGCAGTATTTT. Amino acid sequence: CASSVSWAGGPIYTDTQYF. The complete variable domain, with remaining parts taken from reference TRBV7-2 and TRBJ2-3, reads GAGVSQSPSNKVTEKGKDVELRCDPISGHTALYWYRQSLGQGLEFLIYFQGNSAPDKSGLPSDRFSAERTGGSVSTLTIQRTQQEDSAVYLCASSVSWAGGPIYTDTQYFGPGTRLTVL.

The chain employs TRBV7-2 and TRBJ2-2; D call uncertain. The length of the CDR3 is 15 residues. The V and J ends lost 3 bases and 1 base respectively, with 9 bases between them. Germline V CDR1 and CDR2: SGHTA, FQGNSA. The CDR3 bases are TGTGCCAGCAGCTTCGTCGGAAAGAACACCGGGGAGCTGTTTTTT. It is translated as CASSFVGKNTGELFF. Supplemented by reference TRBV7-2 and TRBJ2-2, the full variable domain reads GAGVSQSPSNKVTEKGKDVELRCDPISGHTALYWYRQSLGQGLEFLIYFQGNSAPDKSGLPSDRFSAERTGGSVSTLTIQRTQQEDSAVYLCASSFVGKNTGELFFGEGSRLTVL.